This entry lists 5 T cell receptor beta chains sequenced from one sample in a study of shared clonotypes between healthy human individuals. Selected positively for CCR7 and CD45RO-negative, naive CD8 cells excluded terminally differentiated effector memory CD45RA+ cells. The data were produced by immunoSEQ multiplex PCR, yet TCRdb's version contains in-frame clones alone and is incomplete. The sample contains about 2 million clones, about 94% of which appear only once. The sample comprised naive CD8+ T cells sorted from blood. All receptors derive from a man between 18 and 35 years old in good health.

The chain uses TRBV7-8 and TRBJ2-1; 10 nucleotides align to TRBD2. V shed 4 bases and J 4 bases; nucleotides not matched to a gene: 4. Looked up from germline, CDR1 is SGHVS and CDR2 is FQNEAQ. The CDR3 covers 15 residues. Written as DNA, the CDR3 is TGTGCCAGCAGCTCCGAGCGGGGGGGATACAATGAGCAGTTCTTC. Its translation: CASSSERGGYNEQFF. Variable domain in full (rest from reference TRBV7-8 and TRBJ2-1): GAGVSQSPRYKVAKRGQDVALRCDPISGHVSLFWYQQALGQGPEFLTYFQNEAQLDKSGLPSDRFFAERPEGSVSTLKIQRTQQEDSAVYLCASSSERGGYNEQFFGPGTRLTVL.

The V call is TRBV29-1, the J call TRBJ1-2; no reliable D call. The CDR3 has 13 residues. Per germline, CDR1 SQVTM and CDR2 ANQGSEA. The V gene lost 0 bases and the J gene lost 0 bases, with 5 bases spanning the gap. CDR3 nucleotide sequence: TGCAGCGTTGAAGAGAAAACTAACTATGGCTACACCTTC. It encodes CSVEEKTNYGYTF. Combining the CDR3 with reference TRBV29-1 and TRBJ1-2 gives the whole variable domain SAVISQKPSRDICQRGTSLTIQCQVDSQVTMMFWYRQQPGQSLTLIATANQGSEATYESGFVIDKFPISRPNLTFSTLTVSNMSPEDSSIYLCSVEEKTNYGYTFGSGTRLTVV.

V gene TRBV7-9 combines with J gene TRBJ2-7; D ambiguous. Germline loops: CDR1 SEHNR, CDR2 FQNEAQ (reference sequence). V was trimmed by 5 bases and J by 12 bases, leaving 17 bases between them. The length of the CDR3 is 12 residues. The CDR3 here is CASSPDGLHLYF. DNA for the CDR3: TGTGCCAGCAGCCCAGACGGCCTTCATTTGTACTTC.

The V gene is TRBV6-6, the J gene TRBJ2-1; TRBD1 matches at 9 bases. CDR3 length equals 16 residues. Germline trimming cut 3 bases from V and 2 bases from J; bases unmatched to any gene: 5. Germline V lookup: CDR1 MNHNY, CDR2 SVGAGI (reference sequence). The CDR3 here is CASSYSGQGPYNEQFF. In DNA, the CDR3 is TGTGCCAGCAGTTATTCGGGACAGGGCCCCTACAATGAGCAGTTCTTC.

The genes are TRBV10-2 and TRBJ2-3; 11 nucleotides line up with TRBD2. Germline trimming cut 10 bases from V and 0 bases from J; bases unmatched to any gene: 12. The CDR3 totals 17 residues. The V gene's germline CDR1 is WSHSY and CDR2 SAAADI. The CDR3 DNA is TGCGCCACCTGCCGGACTAGCGGGTCTTTTAGCACAGATACGCAGTATTTT. Its translation is CATCRTSGSFSTDTQYF.